The 18 T cell receptor beta chains below were found in one sample sequenced in a study of PD-L1 blockade in urothelial cancer. Assay: immunoSEQ multiplex PCR; the TCRdb copy retains only in-frame clones and omits some. The repertoire holds more than 85,000 clones, with about 89% as singletons. Sequencing used PBMCs, obtained around atezolizumab (anti-PD-L1) treatment. The source of these receptors is a woman older than 75 with urothelial cancer.

The chain joins TRBV19 to TRBJ2-3; 11 bases agree with TRBD2. Trimming at V came to 10 bases and at J to 4 bases, leaving 10 bases not matched to a gene. This CDR3 contains 15 residues. The germline gives CDR1 LNHDA, CDR2 SQIVND (reference sequence). The CDR3 is CATVVTSGSSDTQYF. The CDR3 coding sequence is TGTGCCACCGTAGTAACTAGCGGGAGTTCAGATACGCAGTATTTT.

The V gene is TRBV5-4, the J gene TRBJ2-1, with 10 bases aligning to TRBD2. CDR3 length: 18 residues. J gave up 0 bases and V 1 base, and 7 bases lay outside the gene matches. The germline V gene has CDR1 SGHNT and CDR2 YYREEE (reference sequence). The CDR3 protein is CASSLTSGIPISYNEQFF. The CDR3 DNA follows: TGTGCCAGCAGCTTGACTAGCGGGATACCGATCTCCTACAATGAGCAGTTCTTC. The complete variable domain, with remaining parts taken from reference TRBV5-4 and TRBJ2-1, reads ETGVTQSPTHLIKTRGQQVTLRCSSQSGHNTVSWYQQALGQGPQFIFQYYREEENGRGNFPPRFSGLQFPNYSSELNVNALELDDSALYLCASSLTSGIPISYNEQFFGPGTRLTVL.

This sequence joins TRBV19 and TRBJ1-1, with D perhaps matching TRBD1 (5 bases). CDR3 size: 11 residues. In germline, CDR1 is LNHDA, CDR2 SQIVND (reference sequence). Trimming left V 9 bases short and J 6 bases short, with 11 bases between. CDR3 DNA: TGTGCCAGCCATCGGGGGGCTGAAGCTTTCTTT. Translating it yields CASHRGAEAFF.

The V call is TRBV29-1, the J call TRBJ2-3, with D uncertain. V was cut by 3 bases and J by 3 bases, with 7 bases left in between. The CDR3 contains 12 residues. Per the germline V gene, CDR1 is SQVTM and CDR2 is ANQGSEA. The CDR3 loop is CSVESSTDTQYF. The CDR3 DNA follows: TGCAGCGTTGAGAGTAGTACAGATACGCAGTATTTT.

The genes are TRBV6-1 and TRBJ2-1; 11 bases fit TRBD2. Germline CDR1 is MNHNS and CDR2 is SASEGT. Losses at the gene ends were 8 bases for V and 7 bases for J; bases not matched to a gene: 10. The CDR3 contains 15 residues. As DNA, the CDR3 is TGTGCCAGCCTCTGGCTCGGGACTAGCGGAAATGAGCAGTTCTTC. This encodes CASLWLGTSGNEQFF.

The chain links TRBV7-7 to TRBJ2-5; 7 nucleotides agree with TRBD1. The trim removed 0 bases at V and 1 base at J, leaving 2 bases unmatched. The CDR3 totals 15 residues. Germline CDR1 reads SSHAT; CDR2 reads FNYEAQ (reference sequence). The CDR3: CASSLAGTVQETQYF. The DNA for the CDR3 is TGTGCCAGCAGCTTAGCCGGGACAGTCCAAGAGACCCAGTACTTC.

The CDR3 bases are TGTGCCGGTAAAAGGGGGGGTACGCAGTATTTT. It codes for CAGKRGGTQYF. The genes are TRBV30 and TRBJ2-3; tentatively, D is TRBD2 (7 bases). The CDR3 consists of 11 residues. V was pared by 8 bases and J by 8 bases, with 14 bases between. Per the germline V gene, CDR1 is GTSNPN and CDR2 is SVGIG (reference sequence).

This clone appeared a few times. The chain combines TRBV11-3 with TRBJ2-3; 9 bases map to TRBD2. Germline V gene data show CDR1 as SGHNT and CDR2 as YENEEA. V lost 5 bases and J lost 2; bases outside the gene matches: 5. CDR3 length: 15 amino acids. CDR3 nucleotide sequence: TGTGCCAGCAGCCCGGGACTAGCATCCACAGATACGCAGTATTTT. It is translated as CASSPGLASTDTQYF. Full variable domain (rest looked up from reference TRBV11-3 and TRBJ2-3): EAGVVQSPRYKIIEKKQPVAFWCNPISGHNTLYWYLQNLGQGPELLIRYENEEAVDDSQLPKDRFSAERLKGVDSTLKIQPAELGDSAVYLCASSPGLASTDTQYFGPGTRLTVL.

This clone turned up a few times. The rearrangement uses TRBV19 and TRBJ1-5, with D possibly matching TRBD1 (6 bases). Germline V gives CDR1 LNHDA, CDR2 SQIVND (reference sequence). Trimming pared 5 bases from V and 2 bases from J, leaving 13 bases between. The CDR3 sequence is 15 residues long. CDR3 bases: TGTGCCAGTAGTCGACAGGAAGCGGGCAATCAGCCCCAGCATTTT. As protein: CASSRQEAGNQPQHF.

This chain links TRBV28 with TRBJ1-5; D is possibly TRBD1 (5 bases). Germline CDR1 reads MDHEN; CDR2 reads SYDVKM. Trimming pared 1 base from V and 6 bases from J, leaving 16 bases between. CDR3 size: 16 residues. Written as DNA, the CDR3 is TGTGCCAGCAGTTTATTGGGGGGGTCGTATCTTCAGCCCCAGCATTTT. This gives the protein CASSLLGGSYLQPQHF.

This CDR3 is CASSPFQTGAGANVLTF. The CDR3 nucleotides are TGTGCCAGCTCACCGTTCCAGACAGGGGCTGGGGCCAACGTCCTGACTTTC. The gene calls are TRBV18 and TRBJ2-6; 8 nucleotides line up with TRBD1. Trimming cost V 3 bases and J 2 bases; bases outside gene matches: 6. CDR1 and CDR2 (germline): KGHSH, LQKENI. The CDR3 covers 17 residues. The full variable domain, with the rest looked up from reference TRBV18 and TRBJ2-6, is NAGVMQNPRHLVRRRGQEARLRCSPMKGHSHVYWYRQLPEEGLKFMVYLQKENIIDESGMPKERFSAEFPKEGPSILRIQQVVRGDSAAYFCASSPFQTGAGANVLTFGAGSRLTVL.

This chain links TRBV28 with TRBJ1-1, with 7 positions matching TRBD1. Germline V gives CDR1 MDHEN, CDR2 SYDVKM. This CDR3 region has 13 residues. With 3 bases clipped from V and 4 bases from J, the junction kept 2 bases outside the gene matches. The CDR3 DNA is TGTGCCAGCAGTTTGGCAGGGGGCACTGAAGCTTTCTTT. Translated, it gives CASSLAGGTEAFF.

The sample holds one count of this clone. The V and J genes are TRBV10-1 and TRBJ2-3; the D gene is possibly TRBD2 (5 bases). Germline-derived CDR1 and CDR2 are WNHNN and SYGVQD (reference sequence). The CDR3 spans 12 residues. Trimming took 10 bases from V and 0 from J, leaving 8 bases between them. In nucleotides, the CDR3 is TGCGCCACCGGGAAAAGCACAGATACGCAGTATTTT. Its protein product is CATGKSTDTQYF.

The chain has TRBV2 and TRBJ2-5; possibly TRBD2 for D (6 bases). V lost 7 bases, J lost 2 bases, and 11 bases lay in between. CDR3 size: 13 residues. The V gene's germline CDR1 is SNHLY and CDR2 FYNNEI. The CDR3 loop reads CASNMGLQETQYF. In DNA form, the CDR3 reads TGTGCCAGCAATATGGGACTTCAAGAGACCCAGTACTTC. Combining the CDR3 with reference TRBV2 and TRBJ2-5 gives the whole variable domain EPEVTQTPSHQVTQMGQEVILRCVPISNHLYFYWYRQILGQKVEFLVSFYNNEISEKSEIFDDQFSVERPDGSNFTLKIRSTKLEDSAMYFCASNMGLQETQYFGPGTRLLVL.

On this clone: Other DNA sequences in the sample encode the same CDR3. This chain connects TRBV7-3 to TRBJ1-3; D remains ambiguous. The CDR3 is made up of 12 amino acids. CDR1 and CDR2 from the germline V gene are SGHTA and FQGTGA. V lost 6 bases, J lost 4 bases, and 7 bases lay in between. The CDR3 nucleotides read TGTGCCAGCAGGGGCTCGGGAAACACCATATATTTT. It specifies CASRGSGNTIYF.

This chain uses TRBV27 with TRBJ2-7; 12 nucleotides agree with TRBD2. CDR1 is MNHEY and CDR2 is SMNVEV in the germline V gene (reference sequence). V shed 6 bases and J 2 bases; nucleotides not matched to a gene: 8. The CDR3 runs to 16 residues. Written as DNA, the CDR3 is TGTGCCAGCAGACTAGCGGGAGGATATACCCCCTACGAGCAGTACTTC. Its protein is CASRLAGGYTPYEQYF.

The chain has TRBV18 and TRBJ2-7, with 12 bases aligning to TRBD2. CDR1 and CDR2 from the germline V gene are KGHSH and LQKENI. The V gene end was trimmed by 6 bases and the J gene end by 2 bases; junction bases not matched to a gene: 2. CDR3 length equals 14 residues. This chain's CDR3 is CASSGLAGTYEQYF. The DNA of the CDR3 is TGTGCCAGCTCCGGACTAGCGGGAACCTACGAGCAGTACTTC.

J is TRBJ1-3 and V is TRBV28; 7 nucleotides line up with TRBD1. From germline, CDR1 is MDHEN and CDR2 SYDVKM. The CDR3 has 15 amino acids. V was clipped by 5 bases and J by 0 bases; unmatched bases: 4. CDR3 protein: CASSPRTGSGNTIYF. The CDR3 bases are TGTGCCAGCAGTCCACGGACAGGCTCTGGAAACACCATATATTTT.